Below are 2 T cell receptor beta chains sequenced from a single sample in a study of CD8 T cells in Susac syndrome. RNA totalling roughly 0.5 to 1 ug underwent reverse transcription with random hexamers. One entry per CDR3 protein results from TCRdb running MiXCR on the immunoSEQ multiplex PCR reads. The data contain around 190,000 distinct CDR3 sequences, 95% of them singletons. The source material was CD4+ T cells from PBMCs. The receptor set was obtained from a human donor in good health.

This clonotype is a singleton in its sample. The genes are TRBV5-1 and TRBJ2-2; unclear D gene. The germline V gene has CDR1 SGHRS and CDR2 YFSETQ. V was cut by 4 bases and J by 4 bases, with 8 bases left in between. The CDR3 has 13 amino acids. The CDR3 coding sequence is TGCGCCAGCAGCCCTAAGTTCACCGGGGAGCTGTTTTTT. Protein: CASSPKFTGELFF.

The V and J genes are TRBV5-1 and TRBJ2-3, with a possible D match to TRBD2 (6 bases). The CDR3 consists of 16 residues. The germline CDR1 and CDR2 sequences are SGHRS and YFSETQ. The ends were cut back, 4 bases at V and 2 bases at J, with 17 bases in the middle. The chain's CDR3 is CASSGGTSGLTDTQYF. CDR3 coding DNA: TGCGCCAGCAGCGGCGGGACTTCGGGGCTCACAGATACGCAGTATTTT.